This T cell receptor beta chain stems from a study of beta chain features in type 1 diabetes (dated by TCRdb to between 2017 and 2018). Background for the entire study: Mean age, gender distribution, total cell number and subset yield were not different between patients and healthy donors. A total of over 90,000,000 sorted cells were examined across all samples, and a strong correlation was observed between cell number per subset and RNA yield. The study compared the TCRB repertoires of sorted circulating CD4+ T cell subsets in recently diagnosed type 1 diabetes patients with those in matched healthy donors. Regulatory and stem cell-like memory subsets were obtained from only 8 patients and roughly 8 healthy donors, while naive and central memory subsets were obtained from all 30 or so donors. Findings and caveats that apply to the study as a whole: Naive, central memory and regulatory TCRB repertoires appeared to be more similar among patients than among healthy donors. At VDJ recombination sites, patients with type 1 diabetes made fewer insertions and deleted more nucleotides, a pattern implying thymic rearrangement abnormalities. Shorter templates might be favored by PCR, yet because patient and control samples were amplified and corrected together, any such skew would affect both groups equally. Sequencing cDNA rather than genomic DNA could over-represent highly expressing activated cells, although activation and CD3 levels did not differ between groups. Because the HLA sub-analyses included only small numbers of individuals, any influence of HLA type on TCRB rearrangement was left unresolved. A moderate but significant shortening of TCRB CDR3 length was observed in type 1 diabetes patients in all four CD4+ subsets.

The entire isolated RNA was reverse transcribed using the High Capacity cDNA Reverse Transcription Kit, and thus expressed TCRB transcripts were sequenced. Naive, central memory and regulatory T cell samples underwent deep immunoSEQ sequencing, averaging about 3.57 million total reads per sample. After sorted cells were lysed in RLT buffer, RNA was extracted with DNase-treated RNeasy Micro or Mini kits, with the choice depending on cell number. To prevent cross-contamination, every cell subset was processed on its own, while patient and healthy donor samples were processed together. The immunoSEQ multiplex PCR was used to amplify TCRB sequences from cDNA, yielding 87-bp fragments that span the CDR3 region. Amplicons were sequenced on the Illumina HiSeq platform. As for the original processing: Synthetic template baselines were used to correct PCR bias computationally, reads within Hamming distance 2 were collapsed together, and singletons that could not be merged were discarded. Reads were aligned to IMGT to assign V, D and J genes, CDR3 length, and insertions or deletions at six rearrangement sites. Clonotype counts were normalized to sorted cell number within each subset before computing true diversity and Gini coefficients with the tcR R package. Repertoire sharing was quantified using the overlap coefficient calculated on TCRB nucleotide sequences. As a proxy for the pre-selection repertoire, out-of-frame TCRB sequences from naive cells were analyzed. TCRdb took this table from immuneACCESS and kept in-frame rearrangements with V and J called. Such tables lack part of the clones; where checked against another copy, unresolved V genes explain under half of the gap, and the rest is unexplained. V, J and clone size derive from that table, while D and trimming were established from the DNA sequence. The sample yields roughly 340,000 clones; around an eighth were counted once. The ten largest make up over 0.008% of the sample.

Each donor gave one peripheral blood draw, averaging about 100 mL, which was collected into heparinised tubes. Using a panel that included CD45RO, CCR7, CD25, CD127, CD95 and CD27, naive, central memory, regulatory and stem cell-like memory CD4+ T cells were sorted on a BD FACSAria II. A purity above 95% was achieved for all sorted populations. PBMCs were isolated immediately by Lymphoprep density gradient centrifugation and stained directly without culture. So that batch effects would be minimized, each experiment stained and sorted samples in pairs, pairing one healthy donor with one patient. Remarks on this clone: Its antigen target is currently unknown. No base quality values were provided; no much bigger clone lies one nucleotide off.

The germline V gene (reference sequence) gives CDR1 as SEHNR and CDR2 as FQNEAQ. The CDR3, cysteine through phenylalanine, is 12 amino acids long. Only the CDR3 DNA is retained, 36 bases long and in frame from the first base. V is shortened by 4 bases, J by 4 bases, and the region joining them spans 8 bases. The clonotype comes from a woman in her late teens or twenties with type 1 diabetes. The rearrangement combines TRBV7-9 with TRBJ2-7; TRBD2 might be the D gene, on 6 matching bases. The sequencing input was naive CD4+ T cells from blood. The sample's cell subset or site label, in plain terms: true naive CD4+ T cells. The CDR3 protein is CASSSGTYEQYF. The sequenced DNA: TGTGCCAGCAGCTCCGGGACTTACGAGCAGTACTTC.